This TCR beta chain was captured by sequencing in a study of T cell repertoires in cytomegalovirus infection. Study-wide points: Across the ex vivo response, the dominant clonotypes were HLA-C-restricted CMV-specific TCR beta clonotypes. CMV carriers having the relevant HLA were flagged by cumulative public TCR beta family frequency.

Trimming left V 1 base short and J 1 base short, with 10 bases between. The CDR3 has 16 amino acids. The germline gives CDR1 LGHNA, CDR2 YNFKEQ. MiXCR, applied by TCRdb to the reads, yields one record per CDR3 protein. The sample comprises fewer than 350,000 distinct CDR3 sequences, roughly 16% of which are singletons, and approximately 12% rests with the top ten. To note about this clonotype: The antigen remains unidentified.

Material for sequencing was PBMCs. V and J are TRBV4-2 and TRBJ2-2, with unresolved D. The receptor was derived from a human donor in good health (CMV status not recorded). Some clones in this sample may be carry-over from other donors' samples. The CDR3 region has the DNA TGTGCCAGCAGCCAAGCCAGCGACGAGAACACCGGGGAGCTGTTTTTT. Translation gives CASSQASDENTGELFF.